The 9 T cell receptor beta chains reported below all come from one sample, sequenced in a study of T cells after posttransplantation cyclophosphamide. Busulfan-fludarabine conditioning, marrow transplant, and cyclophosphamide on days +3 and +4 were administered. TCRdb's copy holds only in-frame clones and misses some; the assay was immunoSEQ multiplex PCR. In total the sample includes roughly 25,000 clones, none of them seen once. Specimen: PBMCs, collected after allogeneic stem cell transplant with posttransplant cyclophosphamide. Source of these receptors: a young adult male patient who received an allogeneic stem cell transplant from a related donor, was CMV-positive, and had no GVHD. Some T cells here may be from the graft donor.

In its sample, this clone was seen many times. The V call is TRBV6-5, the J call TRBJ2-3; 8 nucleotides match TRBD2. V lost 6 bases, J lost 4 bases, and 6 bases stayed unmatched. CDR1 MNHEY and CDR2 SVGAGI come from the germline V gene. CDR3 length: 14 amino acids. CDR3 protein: CASSETSVSDTQYF. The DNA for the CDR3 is TGTGCCAGCAGCGAGACTAGCGTATCAGATACGCAGTATTTT.

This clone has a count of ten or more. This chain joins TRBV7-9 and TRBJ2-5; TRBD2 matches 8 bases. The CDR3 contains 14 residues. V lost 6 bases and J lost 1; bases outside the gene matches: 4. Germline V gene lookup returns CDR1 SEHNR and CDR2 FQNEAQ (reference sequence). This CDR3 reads CASRRGTSQETQYF. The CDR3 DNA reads TGTGCCAGCAGGCGGGGGACTAGCCAAGAGACCCAGTACTTC.

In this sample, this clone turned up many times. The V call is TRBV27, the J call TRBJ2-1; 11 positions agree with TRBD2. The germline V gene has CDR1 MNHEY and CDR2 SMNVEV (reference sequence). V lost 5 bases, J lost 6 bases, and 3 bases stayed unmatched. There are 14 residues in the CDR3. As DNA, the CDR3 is TGTGCCAGCAGTCTGCTAGCGGGGGGCAATGAGCAGTTCTTC. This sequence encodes CASSLLAGGNEQFF.

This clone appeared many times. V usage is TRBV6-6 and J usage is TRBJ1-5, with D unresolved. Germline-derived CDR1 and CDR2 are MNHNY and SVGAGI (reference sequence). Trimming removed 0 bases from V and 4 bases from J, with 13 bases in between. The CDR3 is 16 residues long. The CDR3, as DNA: TGTGCCAGCAGTTACTCTCTGACGGAGACTAATCAGCCCCAGCATTTT. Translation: CASSYSLTETNQPQHF.

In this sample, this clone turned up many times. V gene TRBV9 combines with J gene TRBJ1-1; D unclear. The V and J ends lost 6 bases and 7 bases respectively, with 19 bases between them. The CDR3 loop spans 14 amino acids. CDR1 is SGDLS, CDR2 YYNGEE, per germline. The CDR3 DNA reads TGTGCCAGCACCAACCTTGCTAAAGGCGGTGAAGCTTTCTTT. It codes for CASTNLAKGGEAFF.

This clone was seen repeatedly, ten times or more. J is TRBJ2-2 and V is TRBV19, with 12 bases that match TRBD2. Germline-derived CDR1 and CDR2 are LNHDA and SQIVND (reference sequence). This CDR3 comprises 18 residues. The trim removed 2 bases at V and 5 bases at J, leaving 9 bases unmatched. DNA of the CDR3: TGTGCCAGTAGTATACCCAGTTCCCTAGCGGGAGGGACCGGGGAGCTGTTTTTT. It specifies CASSIPSSLAGGTGELFF.

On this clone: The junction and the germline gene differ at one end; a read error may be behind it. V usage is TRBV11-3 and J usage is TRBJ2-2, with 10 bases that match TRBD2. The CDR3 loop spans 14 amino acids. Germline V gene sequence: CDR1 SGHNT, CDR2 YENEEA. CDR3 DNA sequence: TGTGTCAGCAGCTTAGCGGGGGGAACCGGGGAGCTGTTTTTT. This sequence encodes CVSSLAGGTGELFF.

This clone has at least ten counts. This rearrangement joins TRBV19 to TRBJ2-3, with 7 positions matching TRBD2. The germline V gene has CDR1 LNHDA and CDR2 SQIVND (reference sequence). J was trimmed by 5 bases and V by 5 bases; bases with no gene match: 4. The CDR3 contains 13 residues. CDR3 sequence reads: CASSVLAGDTQYF. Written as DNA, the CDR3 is TGTGCCAGTAGTGTCTTAGCGGGAGATACGCAGTATTTT.

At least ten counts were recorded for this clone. CDR3 nucleotide sequence: TGTGCCAGCTCACCATCCCCCCGGGGTGCTGAGCAGTTCTTC. Residues: CASSPSPRGAEQFF. The genes are TRBV18 and TRBJ2-1; possibly TRBD2 for D (5 bases). Per the germline V gene, CDR1 is KGHSH and CDR2 is LQKENI. The CDR3 has 14 residues. Trimming shortened V by 2 bases and J by 9 bases, and 14 bases separated the two germline ends.